This T cell receptor beta chain stems from a study of technical replicates of blood from several donors. Clones were sequenced by immunoSEQ multiplex PCR, and TCRdb holds only the in-frame ones, with some missing. The sample shows roughly 79,000 clones, over 75% of them seen only once. The CDR3 is 13 amino acids. From germline, CDR1 is KGHSH and CDR2 LQKENI. Deletions cut 8 bases from V and 7 bases from J, with 17 bases between. Specimen: PBMCs. The genes are TRBV18 and TRBJ1-2; possibly TRBD1 for D (6 bases). The TCR sequence derives from a human donor in good health. Some clones in this sample may be carry-over from other donors' samples. The CDR3 loop reads CASTSRGLGGYTF. In nucleotides, the CDR3 is TGTGCCAGCACCAGCAGGGGTCTCGGTGGCTACACCTTC. The whole variable domain, filled in from reference TRBV18 and TRBJ1-2, reads NAGVMQNPRHLVRRRGQEARLRCSPMKGHSHVYWYRQLPEEGLKFMVYLQKENIIDESGMPKERFSAEFPKEGPSILRIQQVVRGDSAAYFCASTSRGLGGYTFGSGTRLTVV.